The source of this TCR beta chain is a study of blood T cell repertoires in COVID-19. Turning to the study itself: Both acute and convalescent COVID-19 samples were obtained from the United States, Italy and Spain. Nucleic acid was either cDNA or gDNA, and it came from T cells, B-cell-depleted T cells, or PBMCs.

Original processing methods: How many nucleated cells were present was estimated from reference gene primer amplification. TCRdb keeps only in-frame clones here, not all; method: immunoSEQ multiplex PCR. V and J calls plus clone size are reproduced from that table; the DNA served to infer D and trimming. Of about 250,000 clones in the sample, roughly 85% were seen once. CDR3 size: 16 residues. V lost 4 bases, J lost 1 base, and 7 bases stayed unmatched. The germline gives CDR1 SGHNT, CDR2 YYREEE (reference sequence). The sequenced material came from peripheral blood. This TCR was sampled from a man aged 50 to 59 with active or convalescent COVID-19. The chain has TRBV5-4 and TRBJ1-1, with 10 bases fitting TRBD1. The CDR3 DNA reads TGTGCCAGCAGCCCTTCCGGGACAGGGGCGAACACTGAAGCTTTCTTT. This sequence encodes CASSPSGTGANTEAFF.